The entry that follows covers one T cell receptor (beta chain) sequence. Its antigen is still unknown. How the authors handled the data: ImmunoSEQ gave junction-only sequences without quality scores, so filtering differed. Repertoires were generated with immunoSEQ multiplex PCR, while TCRdb's copy carries only in-frame clones and drops some. Clonal size and the V and J genes are those of that table, whereas D and trimming came from the DNA. The data hold under 2.5 million clones, with about nine tenths observed a single time. The data derive from a study of shared clonotypes between healthy human individuals. General study points: Larger estimated richness was generally seen in naive subsets than in memory subsets.

The donors, healthy adults who were HIV-negative, had experienced no recent acute infections or vaccinations. Negatively enriched CD4+ T cells were divided by CD45RA into naive and memory. Trimming took 0 bases from V and 9 from J; bases not matched to a gene: 5. The CDR3 is made up of 14 amino acids. The germline CDR1 and CDR2 sequences are SQVTM and ANQGSEA. The source material was naive CD4+ T cells from PBMCs. Regarding subset: CD45RA+ positively selected. This TCR was sampled from a man younger than 35 in good health. Some clones in this sample may be carry-over from other donors' samples. The chain employs TRBV29-1 and TRBJ2-1; 10 positions match TRBD2. CDR3 bases: TGCAGCGTTGAAGACTCTAGCGGGAGCCCTGAGCAGTTCTTC. Translation gives CSVEDSSGSPEQFF.